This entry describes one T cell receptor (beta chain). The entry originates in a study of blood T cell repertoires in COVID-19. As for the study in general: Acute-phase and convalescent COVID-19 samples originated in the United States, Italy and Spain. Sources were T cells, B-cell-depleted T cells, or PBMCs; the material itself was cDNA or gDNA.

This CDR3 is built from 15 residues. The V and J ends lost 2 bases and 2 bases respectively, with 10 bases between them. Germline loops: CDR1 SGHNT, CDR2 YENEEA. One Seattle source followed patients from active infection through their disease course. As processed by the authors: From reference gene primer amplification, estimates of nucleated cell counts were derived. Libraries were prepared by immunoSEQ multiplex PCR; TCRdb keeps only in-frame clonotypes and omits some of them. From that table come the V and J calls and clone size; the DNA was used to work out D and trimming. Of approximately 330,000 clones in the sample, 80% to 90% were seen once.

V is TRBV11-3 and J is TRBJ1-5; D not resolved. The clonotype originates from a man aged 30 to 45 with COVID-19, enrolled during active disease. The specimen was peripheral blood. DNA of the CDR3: TGTGCCAGCAGCTTATGGCCCGGGTGCAATCAGCCCCAGCATTTT. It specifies CASSLWPGCNQPQHF.